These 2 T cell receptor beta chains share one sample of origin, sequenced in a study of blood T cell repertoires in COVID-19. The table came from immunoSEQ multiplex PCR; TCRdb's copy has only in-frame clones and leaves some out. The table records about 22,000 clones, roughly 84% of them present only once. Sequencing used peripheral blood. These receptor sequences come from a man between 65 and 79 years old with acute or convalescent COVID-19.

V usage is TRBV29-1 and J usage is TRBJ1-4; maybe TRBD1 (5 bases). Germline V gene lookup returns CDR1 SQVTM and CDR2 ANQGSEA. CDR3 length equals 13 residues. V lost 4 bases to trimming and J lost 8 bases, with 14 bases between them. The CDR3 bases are TGCAGCGTTGTTGCGGGGGGGAAAGAAAAACTGTTTTTT. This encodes CSVVAGGKEKLFF.

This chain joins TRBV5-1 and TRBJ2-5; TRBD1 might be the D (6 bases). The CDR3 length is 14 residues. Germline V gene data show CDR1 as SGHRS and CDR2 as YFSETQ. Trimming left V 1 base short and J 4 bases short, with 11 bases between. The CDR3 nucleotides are TGCGCCAGCAGCTTGAACCCCAGGGGAGAGACCCAGTACTTC. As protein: CASSLNPRGETQYF.